This passage covers 32 T cell receptor beta chains from one sample sequenced in a study of blood T cell repertoires in COVID-19. Here immunoSEQ multiplex PCR was the method, and the copy in TCRdb shows in-frame clones only, minus some. The sample consists of around 50,000 clones, 80% to 90% of them appearing once. Sequencing used peripheral blood. The source is a human donor in a cohort sampled during active COVID-19.

This clone was seen a few times. The rearrangement joins TRBV11-3 to TRBJ1-5; D is undetermined. The CDR3 totals 15 residues. With 2 bases removed from V and 4 bases from J, the gap between germline ends came to 12 bases. The germline V gene encodes CDR1 SGHNT and CDR2 YENEEA. Written as DNA, the CDR3 is TGTGCCAGCAGCTTACCCGTGACTATTAATCAGCCCCAGCATTTT. This gives the protein CASSLPVTINQPQHF.

The V and J genes are TRBV12-2 and TRBJ1-6. TRBV12-2 is given as a pseudogene. CDR3 length equals 20 residues. The CDR3 coding sequence is TGTGCAAGTCGCTTAGCGACCCCCCCCGGGAGGGTATCGTATAATTCACCCCTCCACTTT. Translation: CASRLATPPGRVSYNSPLHF.

The chain uses TRBV13 and TRBJ2-7, with 8 bases fitting TRBD2. The germline gives CDR1 PRHDT, CDR2 FYEKMQ (reference sequence). V lost 0 bases to trimming and J lost 7 bases; unmatched junction nucleotides: 2. The CDR3 loop spans 13 amino acids. The CDR3 spells CASSLGPSGEQYF. Written as DNA, the CDR3 is TGTGCCAGCAGCTTAGGGCCTAGCGGGGAGCAGTACTTC.

The chain employs TRBV28 and TRBJ1-1; D is unresolved. CDR3 length: 12 amino acids. V gave up 4 bases and J gave up 3 bases, with 6 bases separating them. The germline V gene encodes CDR1 MDHEN and CDR2 SYDVKM. CDR3 region: CASSSEDTEAFF. The CDR3 DNA is TGTGCCAGCAGTTCAGAGGACACTGAAGCTTTCTTT.

The V gene is TRBV19, the J gene TRBJ1-6; 7 bases are a match to TRBD1. CDR3 length: 15 residues. V lost 10 bases to trimming and J lost 5 bases; unmatched junction nucleotides: 11. CDR1 and CDR2 (germline): LNHDA, SQIVND (reference sequence). The CDR3 region is CATTPPGQHNSPLHF. CDR3 sequence (DNA): TGTGCCACTACCCCCCCGGGACAGCATAATTCACCCCTCCACTTT.

This rearrangement joins TRBV16 to TRBJ2-1; TRBD2 matches 10 bases. The CDR3 length is 15 residues. Germline assignment: CDR1 KGHSY and CDR2 FQNENV. After removal of 2 bases from V and 6 bases from J, the junction contained 4 bases not matched to a gene. Here the CDR3 reads CASSQASGGLNEQFF. The CDR3 bases are TGTGCCAGCAGCCAAGCTAGCGGGGGACTCAATGAGCAGTTCTTC.

The V and J genes are TRBV5-1 and TRBJ1-1; 9 bases agree with TRBD1. The CDR3 sequence is 15 residues long. Germline CDR1 SGHRS, CDR2 YFSETQ. The J segment lost 4 bases and the V segment lost 6 bases, leaving 10 bases of the junction unmatched. The CDR3 loop reads CASKGQGTGFTEAFF. The CDR3 nucleotides are TGCGCCAGCAAGGGACAGGGCACAGGGTTCACTGAAGCTTTCTTT.

The rearrangement joins TRBV19 to TRBJ1-3; possible D gene TRBD1, 6 bases. The germline V gene encodes CDR1 LNHDA and CDR2 SQIVND (reference sequence). CDR3 length equals 14 residues. The V gene lost 4 bases and the J gene lost 2 bases, with 9 bases spanning the gap. The CDR3 loop reads CASSRQGTGNTIYF. DNA for the CDR3: TGTGCCAGTAGTAGGCAGGGGACTGGAAACACCATATATTTT.

V is TRBV2 and J is TRBJ2-3, with D perhaps matching TRBD2 (5 bases). CDR1 SNHLY and CDR2 FYNNEI come from the germline V gene. The V end was cut by 7 bases, the J end by 0 bases, with 11 bases between. There are 14 residues in the CDR3. This CDR3 is CASTAGGSTDTQYF. The CDR3 region has the DNA TGTGCCAGCACGGCTGGCGGGAGCACAGATACGCAGTATTTT.

The rearrangement joins TRBV28 to TRBJ2-2; no reliable D call. Germline CDR1 and CDR2: MDHEN and SYDVKM. This CDR3 contains 13 residues. Trimming took 3 bases from V and 4 from J, leaving 6 bases between them. The CDR3 is CASSFRSTGELFF. For the CDR3, the DNA is TGTGCCAGCAGTTTTAGGAGCACCGGGGAGCTGTTTTTT.

The V and J genes are TRBV7-2 and TRBJ2-3, with D possibly being TRBD2 (6 bases). CDR3 length: 15 amino acids. Trimming took off 2 bases at V and 1 base at J, with 10 bases between the two ends. Per germline, CDR1 SGHTA and CDR2 FQGNSA. CDR3 sequence reads: CASSLRLDGTDTQYF. The CDR3 region has the DNA TGTGCCAGCAGCTTACGACTAGATGGCACAGATACGCAGTATTTT.

V gene TRBV1 combines with J gene TRBJ2-7; the listed D gene, TRBD1, was not tested against the DNA. TRBV1 is noted as a pseudogene. This CDR3 is 15 amino acids long. DNA for the CDR3: TGCACCAGCAGCTATGGGGGCTTCAACTCCTACGAGCAGTACTTC. Its translation is CTSSYGGFNSYEQYF.

The V and J genes are TRBV5-6 and TRBJ2-2; TRBD1 matches 7 bases. Germline trimming cut 4 bases from V and 3 bases from J; bases unmatched to any gene: 6. Germline CDR1 is SGHDT and CDR2 is YYEEEE. This CDR3 has 15 residues. CDR3 protein: CASSPQGQYTGELFF. The CDR3 coding sequence is TGTGCCAGCAGCCCCCAGGGACAGTACACCGGGGAGCTGTTTTTT.

The V and J genes are TRBV20-1 and TRBJ2-7; D unclear. The CDR3 totals 11 residues. The V gene's germline CDR1 is DFQATT and CDR2 SNEGSKA (reference sequence). V was cut by 5 bases and J by 4 bases, with 9 bases left in between. CDR3 protein: CSAEERYEQYF. The CDR3 DNA reads as TGCAGTGCTGAGGAGCGTTACGAGCAGTACTTC.

This chain uses TRBV19 with TRBJ1-6; no definite D call. Deletions cut 4 bases from V and 7 bases from J, with 14 bases between. The CDR3 consists of 15 residues. The germline V gene has CDR1 LNHDA and CDR2 SQIVND (reference sequence). The CDR3 DNA sequence: TGTGCCAGTAGTAACCGGGAACACTCGAATTCACCCCTCCACTTT. Translated: CASSNREHSNSPLHF.

The rearrangement links TRBV6-5 to TRBJ1-2, with 7 bases aligning to TRBD1. Germline CDR1 reads MNHEY; CDR2 reads SVGAGI. CDR3 length equals 14 residues. V gave up 6 bases and J gave up 5 bases; unmatched junction bases: 9. CDR3 loop: CASRVRQGDYGYTF. DNA of the CDR3: TGTGCCAGCAGGGTGCGACAGGGCGATTATGGCTACACCTTC.

V usage is TRBV6-6 and J usage is TRBJ2-1; 16 bases map to TRBD2. In germline, CDR1 is MNHNY, CDR2 SVGAGI (reference sequence). V trimming: 6 bases; J trimming: 7 bases; junction bases outside the gene matches: 6. The CDR3 has 16 amino acids. This chain's CDR3 is CASRSPGLAGGNEQFF. The DNA of the CDR3 is TGTGCCAGCAGAAGCCCGGGACTAGCGGGAGGGAATGAGCAGTTCTTC.

The chain is built from TRBV6-6 and TRBJ1-3; D remains ambiguous. Germline loops: CDR1 MNHNY, CDR2 SVGAGI (reference sequence). This CDR3 comprises 14 residues. The ends were cut back, 3 bases at V and 1 base at J, with 7 bases in the middle. In nucleotides, the CDR3 is TGTGCCAGCAGTTATTCACAGTCTGGAAACACCATATATTTT. Translation: CASSYSQSGNTIYF.

J is TRBJ2-2 and V is TRBV27, with 10 bases matching TRBD1. V shed 6 bases and J 0 bases; nucleotides not matched to a gene: 16. The germline gives CDR1 MNHEY, CDR2 SMNVEV (reference sequence). The length of the CDR3 is 20 residues. The CDR3 DNA reads as TGTGCCAGCAGCCGGGACAGGGGCACTATAGCGGTCGCGAACACCGGGGAGCTGTTTTTT. Its translation is CASSRDRGTIAVANTGELFF.

As to this clone: The same CDR3 arises from other DNA sequences in this sample as well. V and J are TRBV7-3 and TRBJ2-1, with a tentative D call TRBD2 (6 bases). Germline loops: CDR1 SGHTA, CDR2 FQGTGA. CDR3 length: 15 residues. The V end lost 1 base, the J end lost 4 bases, and 11 bases lay between the germline ends. CDR3 coding DNA: TGTGCCAGCAGCTTAAGAACGGGGGATTACAATGAGCAGTTCTTC. Translating gives CASSLRTGDYNEQFF.

The chain joins TRBV10-2 to TRBJ2-5, with D possibly matching TRBD1 (6 bases). This CDR3 comprises 15 residues. Trimming stripped 5 bases from V and 5 bases from J, with 18 bases between. From germline, CDR1 is WSHSY and CDR2 SAAADI. The CDR3 reads CASSHAGTPLETQYF. The CDR3 DNA sequence: TGCGCCAGCAGTCACGCCGGGACACCCCTCGAGACCCAGTACTTC.

The J gene is TRBJ1-1, the V gene TRBV5-1; D uncertain. V dropped 0 bases and J dropped 0 bases, with 12 bases sitting between them. The CDR3 is 16 residues long. Germline values: CDR1 SGHRS, CDR2 YFSETQ. The CDR3 DNA follows: TGCGCCAGCAGCTTGGGGGAGGGTATGTTGAACACTGAAGCTTTCTTT. Its protein is CASSLGEGMLNTEAFF.

This rearrangement joins TRBV3-1 (or the pseudogene TRBV3-2) to TRBJ1-6; tentative D call: TRBD1 (6 bases). The germline V gene encodes CDR1 LGHDT and CDR2 YNNKEL (reference sequence). The CDR3 spans 15 residues. The V end lost 1 base, the J end lost 9 bases, and 13 bases lay between the germline ends. In DNA form, the CDR3 reads TGTGCCAGCAGCCAAGCCGACAGGATAAGTTCACCCCTCCACTTT. Translating it yields CASSQADRISSPLHF.

This chain joins TRBV4-2 and TRBJ2-7; 10 bases map to TRBD2. The CDR3 has 16 residues. Germline CDR1 reads LGHNA; CDR2 reads YNFKEQ. V was clipped by 0 bases and J by 6 bases; unmatched bases: 8. Here the CDR3 DNA reads TGTGCCAGCAGCCAAGAAGTTGGTAGCGGGAGGACCGAGCAGTACTTC. It specifies CASSQEVGSGRTEQYF.

The gene calls are TRBV18 and TRBJ1-2; 7 positions match TRBD1. The V segment lost 6 bases and the J segment 2 bases; nucleotides outside the gene matches: 18. Germline CDR1 reads KGHSH; CDR2 reads LQKENI. CDR3 length: 18 residues. The CDR3 reads CASSHSTGTAHLNYGYTF. The CDR3 nucleotides are TGTGCCAGCTCCCATTCGACCGGGACAGCGCATTTAAACTATGGCTACACCTTC.

The genes are TRBV12-5 and TRBJ1-5; D is uncertain. This CDR3 has 13 amino acids. CDR1 LGHNT and CDR2 FRNRAP come from the germline V gene. V lost 6 bases and J 6 bases, leaving 12 bases between the germline ends. The CDR3 reads CASGSGVSQPQHF. The CDR3 region has the DNA TGTGCTAGTGGGAGCGGGGTCTCTCAGCCCCAGCATTTT.

CDR3 bases: TGTGCCAGTAGTATCCTCAGGGTCCTGGACCAAGAGACCCAGTACTTC. It is translated as CASSILRVLDQETQYF. V is TRBV19 and J is TRBJ2-5; TRBD1 is a possible D gene (5 bases). This CDR3 is 16 amino acids long. Germline values: CDR1 LNHDA, CDR2 SQIVND (reference sequence). The V gene lost 3 bases and the J gene lost 0 bases, with 14 bases spanning the gap.

This chain connects TRBV7-3 to TRBJ2-6; possible D gene TRBD2, 6 bases. V lost 5 bases, J lost 2 bases, and 10 bases lay in between. This CDR3 has 15 amino acids. The germline CDR1 and CDR2 sequences are SGHTA and FQGTGA. This chain's CDR3 is CASSPDYPGANVLTF. The CDR3 DNA follows: TGTGCCAGCAGCCCGGACTACCCTGGGGCCAACGTCCTGACTTTC.

This chain links TRBV4-1 with TRBJ1-2; 8 bases are shared with TRBD1. Germline CDR1 is MGHRA and CDR2 is YSYEKL. This CDR3 is built from 15 residues. The V gene end was trimmed by 0 bases and the J gene end by 8 bases; junction bases not matched to a gene: 8. The CDR3 loop is CASSQDAQGAGGYTF. In nucleotides, the CDR3 is TGCGCCAGCAGCCAAGATGCCCAGGGGGCTGGCGGCTACACCTTC.

The V and J genes are TRBV3-1 (or the pseudogene TRBV3-2) and TRBJ1-5; D unresolved. This CDR3 comprises 13 residues. CDR1 and CDR2 (germline): LGHDT, YNNKEL (reference sequence). V was pared by 4 bases and J by 4 bases, with 8 bases between. The CDR3 loop reads CASSPVLNQPQHF. CDR3 DNA sequence: TGTGCCAGCAGCCCCGTCTTGAATCAGCCCCAGCATTTT.

The rearrangement uses TRBV6-4 and TRBJ2-5; perhaps TRBD2 as D (5 bases). Deletions cut 6 bases from V and 5 bases from J, with 22 bases between. CDR3 length: 16 amino acids. Germline CDR1 reads MRHNA; CDR2 reads SNTAGT. The DNA for the CDR3 is TGTGCCAGCAGGACGAGGCGGGCTCGGGTCGTGGAGACCCAGTACTTC. It yields the protein CASRTRRARVVETQYF.

V is TRBV10-3 and J is TRBJ1-6; no reliable D call. The CDR3 consists of 14 residues. V was shortened by 2 bases and J by 3 bases, with 5 bases between the two germline ends. Germline-derived CDR1 and CDR2 are ENHRY and SYGVKD. CDR3 nucleotide sequence: TGTGCCATCAGTGAGAATCACTATAATTCACCCCTCCACTTT. Amino acids: CAISENHYNSPLHF.